What follows are 18 T cell receptor beta chains derived from one specimen sequenced in a study of shared clonotypes between healthy human individuals (TCRdb year 2020). Libraries were constructed by the immunoSEQ multiplex PCR assay. TCRdb holds this immuneACCESS table with in-frame rearrangements only. Some clones are missing; in checked studies, unresolved V genes explain under half, and the rest has no known cause. The sample contains 550,000 to 700,000 clones, 60% to 75% of them found a single time. The ten largest clones represent around 1.8% of the sample. Sequenced material: memory CD4+ T cells sorted from blood. The cell subset or site label here, explained by the study, means: CD45RA-negative fraction. The receptors were gathered from a woman in her 30s in good health.

The gene calls are TRBV6-5 and TRBJ2-3, with TRBD1 matching 8 bases. The junction had 3 bases not matched to a gene; V was cut back by 4 bases and J by 0 bases. Germline-derived CDR1 and CDR2 are MNHEY and SVGAGI. The CDR3 runs 15 residues. The CDR3 DNA sequence: TGTGCCAGCAGTTGGACAGGGCCTAGCACAGATACGCAGTATTTT. Protein sequence: CASSWTGPSTDTQYF.

This chain joins TRBV5-1 and TRBJ2-5, with 7 bases fitting TRBD1. V lost 2 bases and J lost 5; bases outside the gene matches: 6. Germline CDR1 reads SGHRS; CDR2 reads YFSETQ. This CDR3 has 14 residues. The CDR3 sequence is CASSLRQGRETQYF. The DNA for the CDR3 is TGCGCCAGCAGCTTAAGACAGGGACGGGAGACCCAGTACTTC.

The chain has TRBV7-3 and TRBJ2-1; D ambiguous. Germline loops: CDR1 SGHTA, CDR2 FQGTGA. The CDR3 is 12 residues long. The ends were cut back, 4 bases at V and 8 bases at J, with 9 bases in the middle. This CDR3 is CASSSNHDEQFF. As DNA, the CDR3 is TGTGCCAGCAGCTCAAACCACGATGAGCAGTTCTTC.

This clone was detected a few times. This chain connects TRBV5-1 to TRBJ1-1; maybe TRBD1 (5 bases). Germline loops: CDR1 SGHRS, CDR2 YFSETQ. Trimming took 0 bases from V and 8 from J, leaving 11 bases between them. This CDR3 has 13 residues. In DNA, the CDR3 is TGCGCCAGCAGCTTGGCAGGGAATGGGGAAGCTTTCTTT. Translation gives CASSLAGNGEAFF.

The chain couples TRBV5-1 to TRBJ2-5; D gene unclear. This CDR3 has 12 amino acids. V was pared by 4 bases and J by 0 bases, with 4 bases between. Germline V gene lookup returns CDR1 SGHRS and CDR2 YFSETQ. The CDR3 loop reads CASSRYQETQYF. The CDR3 nucleotides are TGCGCCAGCAGCCGGTACCAAGAGACCCAGTACTTC.

The rearrangement joins TRBV28 to TRBJ2-2; 10 bases line up with TRBD2. The CDR3 is 17 amino acids. Trimming took 3 bases from V and 5 from J; bases not matched to a gene: 9. Germline V gene sequence: CDR1 MDHEN, CDR2 SYDVKM. CDR3 in DNA: TGTGCCAGCAGTTTCTCAGGACTAGCGGTTGGGACCGGGGAGCTGTTTTTT. This sequence encodes CASSFSGLAVGTGELFF.

This clone was seen a handful of times. This chain joins TRBV6-4 and TRBJ2-7; D is possibly TRBD1 (5 bases). Per germline, CDR1 MRHNA and CDR2 SNTAGT. V was clipped by 7 bases and J by 4 bases, with 11 bases between them. The CDR3 covers 12 residues. CDR3 sequence reads: CASIGREYEQYF. CDR3 sequence (DNA): TGTGCCAGCATCGGCAGGGAATACGAGCAGTACTTC.

The chain employs TRBV19 and TRBJ2-5, with 9 bases matching TRBD2. Germline V gene sequence: CDR1 LNHDA, CDR2 SQIVND (reference sequence). V was clipped by 5 bases and J by 3 bases; unmatched bases: 10. The CDR3 is 16 residues long. The CDR3 DNA reads as TGTGCCAGTAGTGGCCACGGCGGGAGGGCTAAAGAGACCCAGTACTTC. It is translated as CASSGHGGRAKETQYF. The full variable domain, with the rest looked up from reference TRBV19 and TRBJ2-5, is DGGITQSPKYLFRKEGQNVTLSCEQNLNHDAMYWYRQDPGQGLRLIYYSQIVNDFQKGDIAEGYSVSREKKESFPLTVTSAQKNPTAFYLCASSGHGGRAKETQYFGPGTRLLVL.

The chain uses TRBV27 and TRBJ2-7; D uncertain. Germline V gene lookup returns CDR1 MNHEY and CDR2 SMNVEV (reference sequence). Trimming cost V 3 bases and J 6 bases, with 9 bases left between them. This CDR3 comprises 12 residues. The CDR3 spells CASSLSSGEQYF. CDR3 in DNA: TGTGCCAGCAGTTTGAGCAGTGGCGAGCAGTACTTC.

The chain couples TRBV2 to TRBJ1-5; D may be TRBD1 (5 bases). The CDR3 length is 13 residues. Trimming cost V 4 bases and J 10 bases, with 14 bases left between them. Looked up from germline, CDR1 is SNHLY and CDR2 is FYNNEI. The CDR3 region has the DNA TGTGCCAGCAGTGTACGTCCGGGGGGACCCCAGCATTTT. This codes for CASSVRPGGPQHF.

This clone was recorded once. Additional DNA sequences in this sample encode the identical CDR3. This CDR3 reads CASSETLYGYTF. The DNA for the CDR3 is TGTGCCAGCAGTGAAACCCTCTATGGCTACACCTTC. The rearrangement links TRBV6-1 to TRBJ1-2; no definite D call. Trimming removed 2 bases from V and 4 bases from J, with 5 bases in between. CDR3 length equals 12 residues. CDR1 and CDR2 (germline): MNHNS, SASEGT.

The chain is built from TRBV5-1 and TRBJ1-1, with 7 bases identical to TRBD1. CDR1 and CDR2 from the germline V gene are SGHRS and YFSETQ. The CDR3 covers 20 residues. The J segment lost 0 bases and the V segment lost 4 bases, leaving 21 bases of the junction unmatched. CDR3 region: CASSLHPPTGDLTLNTEAFF. The CDR3 DNA sequence: TGCGCCAGCAGCCTACACCCACCTACAGGGGATCTGACTTTGAACACTGAAGCTTTCTTT.

The genes are TRBV23-1 and TRBJ1-1; D remains unclear. Being an ORF, TRBV23-1 has a function that is uncertain. CDR3 length: 18 residues. V was shortened by 4 bases and J by 1 base, with 22 bases between the two germline ends. The CDR3 here is CASSPGVRRGPENTEAFF. CDR3 bases: TGCGCCAGCAGTCCCGGGGTTCGACGCGGTCCGGAGAACACTGAAGCTTTCTTT.

This clone was seen a few times. The chain carries TRBV5-1 and TRBJ2-5, with TRBD1 matching 9 bases. The tail of the sequence fits TRBJ2-7 better, so the J call may be wrong. The germline V gene encodes CDR1 SGHRS and CDR2 YFSETQ. The CDR3 is 14 residues long. CDR3 DNA sequence: TGCGCCAGCAGCTTTACAGGGGGCGGAAACGAGCAGTACTTC. Its translation: CASSFTGGGNEQYF.

V and J are TRBV6-5 and TRBJ1-5; D perhaps matches TRBD1 (5 bases). Per germline, CDR1 MNHEY and CDR2 SVGAGI. V gave up 6 bases and J gave up 4 bases, with 13 bases separating them. CDR3 length equals 14 residues. CDR3 residues: CASRTGGLNQPQHF. The CDR3 DNA reads TGTGCCAGCAGAACTGGGGGTTTGAATCAGCCCCAGCATTTT.

The chain recombines TRBV19 with TRBJ2-3; D is possibly TRBD1 (6 bases). The V gene's germline CDR1 is LNHDA and CDR2 SQIVND (reference sequence). V was pared by 8 bases and J by 2 bases, with 11 bases between. CDR3 size: 13 residues. CDR3 protein: CASSRTVTDTQYF. CDR3 nucleotide sequence: TGTGCCAGTTCGAGGACAGTCACAGATACGCAGTATTTT. Based on the CDR3 plus reference TRBV19 and TRBJ2-3, the full variable domain is DGGITQSPKYLFRKEGQNVTLSCEQNLNHDAMYWYRQDPGQGLRLIYYSQIVNDFQKGDIAEGYSVSREKKESFPLTVTSAQKNPTAFYLCASSRTVTDTQYFGPGTRLTVL.

This clone was picked up a small number of times. V gene TRBV6-1 combines with J gene TRBJ1-2; D call uncertain. The V end lost 1 base, the J end lost 4 bases, and 10 bases lay between the germline ends. CDR3 length equals 14 residues. Germline values: CDR1 MNHNS, CDR2 SASEGT. CDR3 sequence: CASSEVEAGYGYTF. The CDR3 bases are TGTGCCAGCAGTGAAGTGGAGGCGGGCTATGGCTACACCTTC.

The chain employs TRBV15 and TRBJ1-1; D call uncertain. This CDR3 is 14 amino acids long. V was cut by 3 bases and J by 7 bases, with 15 bases left in between. CDR1 is LNHNV and CDR2 is YYDKDF in the germline V gene (reference sequence). CDR3 coding DNA: TGTGCCACCAGCAGGAGGACGCGAGAGCATGAAGCTTTCTTT. It translates to CATSRRTREHEAFF.